The present entry profiles one T cell receptor (beta chain) with its context. Its antigen is undetermined. The CDR3 runs 13 residues. Germline loops: CDR1 DFQATT, CDR2 SNEGSKA (reference sequence). Trimming took off 2 bases at V and 5 bases at J, with 11 bases between the two ends. This sample is part of a study of post-analysis software for immune sequencing data. Study in general: Relapsing-remitting, secondary progressive and progressive-relapsing multiple sclerosis were all included among the disease courses.

Study results and caveats: Compared with controls, patients had more of roughly 5 TRBV segments, including TRBV5-6, TRBV5-1 and TRBV20-1. Samples from a shared batch, those prepared together, strongly co-clustered by F measure. Controls' normalized Chao1 diversity significantly exceeded that of multiple sclerosis patients.

Unique molecular identifiers were present in the TCR beta cDNA libraries. TCRdb reprocessed the PCR reads via MiXCR and lists one record per CDR3 protein. The sample shows about 800,000 distinct CDR3 sequences, 25% to 30% of them seen only once. Sequencing input: blood. This rearrangement joins TRBV20-1 to TRBJ2-3; the D gene could be TRBD1 or TRBD2 (5 bases each). This sequence originates from a girl between 10 and 17 years old with multiple sclerosis. Written as DNA, the CDR3 is TGCAGTGCTAGATTTAGGGACCGAGATACGCAGTATTTT. It encodes CSARFRDRDTQYF.